Presented here are 27 T cell receptor beta chains from one specimen sequenced in a study of blood T cell repertoires in COVID-19. Method: immunoSEQ multiplex PCR; TCRdb's copy keeps in-frame clones and lacks some. Found here are about 210,000 clones, around 80% of them singletons; the top ten hold about an eighth. The sample consisted of peripheral blood. Receptor source: a woman between 40 and 55 years old with acute or convalescent COVID-19.

The gene calls are TRBV6-5 and TRBJ1-2, with D perhaps matching TRBD1 (5 bases). Trimming removed 6 bases at V and 0 bases at J, with 8 bases between. The CDR3 totals 13 residues. Per germline, CDR1 MNHEY and CDR2 SVGAGI. CDR3 sequence: CASRSTANYGYTF. The CDR3 DNA is TGTGCCAGCAGGTCGACAGCTAACTATGGCTACACCTTC.

The chain's CDR3 is CASSSRLASTDTQYF. The CDR3, as DNA: TGTGCCAGCAGTTCCCGACTAGCGAGCACAGATACGCAGTATTTT. The chain is built from TRBV28 and TRBJ2-3, with TRBD2 identical over 8 bases. Germline lookup yields CDR1 MDHEN and CDR2 SYDVKM. The CDR3 spans 15 residues. The V segment lost 4 bases and the J segment 0 bases; nucleotides outside the gene matches: 3.

This rearrangement joins TRBV4-2 to TRBJ1-5; D may be TRBD1 (5 bases). V was trimmed by 1 base and J by 10 bases, leaving 11 bases between them. Germline assignment: CDR1 LGHNA and CDR2 YNFKEQ. This CDR3 contains 13 residues. CDR3 region: CASSQARGKPQHF. The CDR3 nucleotides are TGTGCCAGCAGCCAAGCCCGGGGGAAACCCCAGCATTTT.

The chain has TRBV6-6 and TRBJ2-7; 8 bases map to TRBD2. The junction had 6 bases not matched to a gene; V was cut back by 3 bases and J by 5 bases. The CDR3 runs 14 residues. CDR1 MNHNY and CDR2 SVGAGI come from the germline V gene (reference sequence). The CDR3: CASSYGTREDEQYF. As DNA, the CDR3 is TGTGCCAGCAGTTATGGGACTAGGGAAGACGAGCAGTACTTC.

This sequence joins TRBV29-1 and TRBJ2-1, with D possibly matching TRBD2 (5 bases). V was cut by 3 bases and J by 7 bases, with 19 bases left in between. Looked up from germline, CDR1 is SQVTM and CDR2 is ANQGSEA. The CDR3 is 15 amino acids. The CDR3 region has the DNA TGCAGCGTTGACCGTTCCGGGGTTGTCGGAAATGAGCAGTTCTTC. Residues: CSVDRSGVVGNEQFF.

In regard to this clone: A read error may account for a junction end that differs from germline. The sample carries other DNA sequences with the same CDR3. V and J are TRBV18 and TRBJ2-7; D is perhaps TRBD2 (6 bases). The CDR3 is 14 amino acids. Germline CDR1 and CDR2: KGHSH and LQKENI. CDR3 nucleotide sequence: TGCGCCAGCTCACTCTCGATAGGGGAGGACGAGCAGTACTTC. This translates into CASSLSIGEDEQYF.

This chain uses TRBV11-3 with TRBJ2-3, with a possible D match to TRBD2 (6 bases). CDR3 length: 14 amino acids. V was cut by 4 bases and J by 4 bases, with 12 bases left in between. Germline CDR1 and CDR2: SGHNT and YENEEA. This chain's CDR3 is CASSSGVAADTQYF. CDR3 DNA sequence: TGTGCCAGCAGCTCGGGGGTGGCCGCAGATACGCAGTATTTT.

V and J are TRBV3-1 (or the pseudogene TRBV3-2) and TRBJ1-1, with D possibly matching TRBD1 (6 bases). V was clipped by 3 bases and J by 8 bases, with 16 bases between them. The CDR3 contains 14 residues. Germline lookup yields CDR1 LGHDT and CDR2 YNNKEL (reference sequence). Written as DNA, the CDR3 is TGTGCCAGCAGCCAGCTGGTCGACAGGCGAGAAGCTTTCTTT. Its translation: CASSQLVDRREAFF.

The chain links TRBV18 to TRBJ1-2, with 7 bases identical to TRBD1. Germline CDR1 reads KGHSH; CDR2 reads LQKENI. The CDR3 extends over 14 amino acids. After removal of 5 bases from V and 2 bases from J, the junction contained 5 bases not matched to a gene. CDR3 nucleotides: TGTGCCAGCTCATCCGGGACAGTGAACTATGGCTACACCTTC. It is translated as CASSSGTVNYGYTF.

J is TRBJ2-5 and V is TRBV4-3; weak D call: TRBD2 (7 bases). V shed 4 bases and J shed 4 bases, with 19 bases lying between them. The CDR3 totals 16 residues. The V gene's germline CDR1 is LGHNA and CDR2 YSLEER. This chain's CDR3 is CASSLTLRGAGETQYF. Written as DNA, the CDR3 is TGCGCCAGCAGCCTAACCTTACGGGGGGCTGGAGAGACCCAGTACTTC.

The chain recombines TRBV7-9 with TRBJ1-2; possible D gene TRBD1, 5 bases. The CDR3 consists of 15 residues. Per germline, CDR1 SEHNR and CDR2 FQNEAQ (reference sequence). Deletions cut 2 bases from V and 6 bases from J, with 16 bases between. This CDR3 reads CASSLIWTKGDGYTF. DNA of the CDR3: TGTGCCAGCAGCTTAATCTGGACAAAAGGAGATGGCTACACCTTC.

This clone was picked up a small number of times. The V gene is TRBV14, the J gene TRBJ1-1; D is possibly TRBD1 (5 bases). V shed 2 bases and J shed 1 base, with 11 bases lying between them. Germline assignment: CDR1 SGHDN and CDR2 FVKESK. The CDR3 is 15 residues long. The CDR3 is CASSQRRGANTEAFF. The DNA of the CDR3 is TGTGCCAGCAGCCAAAGGAGGGGAGCGAACACTGAAGCTTTCTTT.

This rearrangement joins TRBV5-1 to TRBJ2-1; TRBD2 might be the D (5 bases). The V end lost 3 bases, the J end lost 6 bases, and 10 bases lay between the germline ends. The CDR3 runs 13 residues. The germline V gene encodes CDR1 SGHRS and CDR2 YFSETQ. This CDR3 is CASSSLASNEQFF. The CDR3 DNA reads as TGCGCCAGCAGCTCGTTAGCGAGCAATGAGCAGTTCTTC.

CDR3 protein: CATSKTGVDTQYF. DNA of the CDR3: TGTGCCACCAGTAAGACAGGAGTGGATACGCAGTATTTT. The V gene is TRBV24-1, the J gene TRBJ2-3; a weak D match, TRBD1 (6 bases). The V gene lost 6 bases and the J gene lost 6 bases, with 12 bases spanning the gap. CDR1 KGHDR and CDR2 SFDVKD come from the germline V gene. The CDR3 totals 13 residues.

The chain uses TRBV24-1 and TRBJ1-2; 8 bases align to TRBD1. V shed 3 bases and J 0 bases; nucleotides not matched to a gene: 5. The germline V gene encodes CDR1 KGHDR and CDR2 SFDVKD. The CDR3 extends over 16 amino acids. CDR3 loop: CATSDRTGSTNYGYTF. The CDR3 DNA follows: TGTGCCACCAGTGATCGGACAGGGAGTACTAACTATGGCTACACCTTC.

The chain recombines TRBV4-1 with TRBJ1-1; TRBD1 might be the D (6 bases). Germline loops: CDR1 MGHRA, CDR2 YSYEKL. The CDR3 covers 15 residues. Trimming took 3 bases from V and 3 from J, leaving 14 bases between them. CDR3 sequence: CASSQRGPGDTEAFF. In DNA form, the CDR3 reads TGCGCCAGCAGCCAGCGGGGGCCGGGGGACACTGAAGCTTTCTTT.

The chain links TRBV6-2 or TRBV6-3 to TRBJ1-1; maybe TRBD1 (6 bases). The CDR3 covers 14 residues. The V end lost 3 bases, the J end lost 5 bases, and 13 bases lay between the germline ends. Germline CDR1 is MNHEY and CDR2 is SVGEGT. CDR3 in amino acids: CASSYTGSGTEAFF. Written as DNA, the CDR3 is TGTGCCAGCAGTTATACAGGGAGTGGGACTGAAGCTTTCTTT.

Written as DNA, the CDR3 is TGTGCCAGCAGTGACATTGGACTAGCGGGAGATACGCAGTATTTT. Protein sequence: CASSDIGLAGDTQYF. V is TRBV2 and J is TRBJ2-3; TRBD2 agrees at 11 bases. Germline CDR1 is SNHLY and CDR2 is FYNNEI. V shed 3 bases, J shed 5 bases, and the junction held 4 bases outside the gene matches. The CDR3 is 15 residues long.

The V call is TRBV7-9, the J call TRBJ2-1; D is undetermined. V was shortened by 2 bases and J by 0 bases, with 11 bases between the two germline ends. Germline loops: CDR1 SEHNR, CDR2 FQNEAQ (reference sequence). This CDR3 spans 16 amino acids. The CDR3 region is CASSLPGKSSYNEQFF. CDR3 in DNA: TGTGCCAGCAGCTTACCGGGTAAGAGCTCCTACAATGAGCAGTTCTTC.

This rearrangement joins TRBV1 to TRBJ1-4; the DNA was not compared with TRBD1, the D call given in the table. TRBV1 represents a pseudogene. CDR3 length: 17 residues. The CDR3 sequence: CTSSQIRWDREEEKLFF. The CDR3 DNA follows: TGCACCAGCAGCCAAATTCGGTGGGACAGGGAGGAAGAAAAACTGTTTTTT.

V is TRBV6-5 and J is TRBJ1-1; 9 positions agree with TRBD1. V was clipped by 5 bases and J by 4 bases; unmatched bases: 5. Germline CDR1 MNHEY, CDR2 SVGAGI. The CDR3 runs 14 residues. The CDR3 loop reads CASSRTGVGTEAFF. The CDR3 region has the DNA TGTGCCAGCAGTAGGACAGGGGTGGGCACTGAAGCTTTCTTT.

This sequence joins TRBV10-2 and TRBJ1-2; 9 nucleotides match TRBD1. The CDR3 sequence is 15 residues long. Germline loops: CDR1 WSHSY, CDR2 SAAADI. The junction had 4 bases not matched to a gene; V was cut back by 0 bases and J by 5 bases. CDR3 sequence reads: CASSESGQGGYGYTF. The CDR3, as DNA: TGCGCCAGCAGTGAGTCGGGACAGGGTGGATATGGCTACACCTTC.

The gene calls are TRBV7-9 and TRBJ2-1; a possible D gene is TRBD2 (5 bases). The V gene's germline CDR1 is SEHNR and CDR2 FQNEAQ (reference sequence). V lost 2 bases to trimming and J lost 8 bases, with 19 bases between them. The CDR3 is 16 residues long. The CDR3 nucleotides read TGTGCCAGCAGCTTACCTTACGACACTAGAGCGGATGAGCAGTTCTTC. Amino acid sequence: CASSLPYDTRADEQFF. The whole variable domain, filled in from reference TRBV7-9 and TRBJ2-1, reads DTGVSQNPRHKITKRGQNVTFRCDPISEHNRLYWYRQTLGQGPEFLTYFQNEAQLEKSRLLSDRFSAERPKGSFSTLEIQRTEQGDSAMYLCASSLPYDTRADEQFFGPGTRLTVL.

This clone was detected a few times. The chain employs TRBV4-3 and TRBJ2-4; possibly TRBD2 for D (6 bases). Trimming shortened V by 0 bases and J by 6 bases, and 12 bases separated the two germline ends. CDR3 length: 15 residues. Germline CDR1 LGHNA, CDR2 YSLEER. The CDR3 sequence: CASSQEWDSGNIQYF. DNA of the CDR3: TGCGCCAGCAGCCAAGAATGGGATAGCGGAAACATTCAGTACTTC.

The chain couples TRBV4-1 to TRBJ2-3; D is ambiguous. The CDR3 is made up of 14 amino acids. Germline CDR1 and CDR2: MGHRA and YSYEKL. The germline V and J ends were trimmed by 1 base and 4 bases, with 9 bases remaining between them. Written as DNA, the CDR3 is TGCGCCAGCAGCCAAGCTGAGTATGCAGATACGCAGTATTTT. Its protein product is CASSQAEYADTQYF.

The V gene is TRBV29-1, the J gene TRBJ2-5; the D gene is possibly TRBD1 (8 bases). The germline V gene encodes CDR1 SQVTM and CDR2 ANQGSEA. V lost 5 bases, J lost 5 bases, and 18 bases lay in between. The CDR3 runs 14 residues. The DNA for the CDR3 is TGCAGCGTTCCCAAACAGGGGGGGATGGAGACCCAGTACTTC. Its translation is CSVPKQGGMETQYF.

Comments on this clone: The same CDR3 can be traced to other DNA sequences in this sample. The CDR3 spells CASSVGGSYEQYF. The CDR3 coding sequence is TGTGCCAGCAGCGTAGGAGGCTCCTACGAGCAGTACTTC. The rearrangement uses TRBV9 and TRBJ2-7; D unclear. V was trimmed by 0 bases and J by 0 bases, leaving 4 bases between them. The CDR3 consists of 13 residues. Germline loops: CDR1 SGDLS, CDR2 YYNGEE. Based on the CDR3 plus reference TRBV9 and TRBJ2-7, the full variable domain is DSGVTQTPKHLITATGQRVTLRCSPRSGDLSVYWYQQSLDQGLQFLIQYYNGEERAKGNILERFSAQQFPDLHSELNLSSLELGDSALYFCASSVGGSYEQYFGPGTRLTVT.